This T cell receptor (beta chain) originates from a study of T cells in localized non-small cell lung cancer. Trimming cost V 6 bases and J 4 bases; bases outside gene matches: 5. CDR3 length: 13 amino acids. Germline V gene data show CDR1 as MNHEY and CDR2 as SMNVEV (reference sequence). Only in-frame clones appear in the TCRdb table, and some are missing; sequencing was by immunoSEQ multiplex PCR. Here the sample spans tens of thousands of clones, more than 65% being singletons. Sequencing used peripheral blood, obtained before any cancer treatment. This chain connects TRBV27 to TRBJ1-1; 7 nucleotides agree with TRBD1. This clonotype was sampled from a male donor at least 60 years old with stage III squamous cell lung carcinoma. The CDR3 sequence is CASRYRGGTEAFF. CDR3 DNA sequence: TGTGCCAGCAGGTACAGGGGCGGCACTGAAGCTTTCTTT.